These 20 T cell receptor beta chains were all obtained from the same sample, sequenced in a study of siplizumab effects on memory and regulatory T cells. The protocol was immunoSEQ multiplex PCR, while the TCRdb copy is restricted to in-frame clones and leaves out a portion. Of about 50,000 clones listed, nearly 95% are singletons. The sequenced sample consisted of CD8+ T cells sorted from blood. The receptors shown here come from a human donor in good health.

V is TRBV28 and J is TRBJ1-1; D unclear. Germline-derived CDR1 and CDR2 are MDHEN and SYDVKM. The CDR3 spans 15 residues. Trimming stripped 2 bases from V and 3 bases from J, with 13 bases between. Here the CDR3 DNA reads TGTGCCAGCAGTTTAACGCAGCACAGAGACACTGAAGCTTTCTTT. Translation: CASSLTQHRDTEAFF. The full variable domain, with the rest looked up from reference TRBV28 and TRBJ1-1, is DVKVTQSSRYLVKRTGEKVFLECVQDMDHENMFWYRQDPGLGLRLIYFSYDVKMKEKGDIPEGYSVSREKKERFSLILESASTNQTSMYLCASSLTQHRDTEAFFGQGTRLTVV.

The chain uses TRBV11-2 and TRBJ2-5; D uncertain. Trimming shortened V by 1 base and J by 5 bases, and 8 bases separated the two germline ends. The CDR3 runs to 13 residues. Germline loops: CDR1 SGHAT, CDR2 FQNNGV. DNA of the CDR3: TGTGCCAGCAGCTTAGTCGGTTGGGAGACCCAGTACTTC. Translating gives CASSLVGWETQYF.

J is TRBJ2-7 and V is TRBV2, with 8 bases lining up with TRBD1. The CDR3 is made up of 14 amino acids. Trimming at V came to 7 bases and at J to 2 bases, leaving 7 bases not matched to a gene. In germline, CDR1 is SNHLY, CDR2 FYNNEI. For the CDR3, the DNA is TGTGCCAGCATAGGCGGACAGGGAACCTACGAGCAGTACTTC. Protein: CASIGGQGTYEQYF.

This clone was observed once. This rearrangement joins TRBV11-3 to TRBJ2-7; D assignment may be TRBD1 or TRBD2 (5 bases each). The CDR3 has 12 amino acids. Trimming left V 5 bases short and J 9 bases short, with 14 bases between. Germline CDR1 SGHNT, CDR2 YENEEA. CDR3 sequence (DNA): TGTGCCAGCAGCCCCGGAGGAAGGGGGCAGTACTTC. It codes for CASSPGGRGQYF.

The rearrangement joins TRBV5-4 to TRBJ2-4, with D perhaps being TRBD1 or TRBD2 (5 bases each). Germline V gene sequence: CDR1 SGHNT, CDR2 YYREEE (reference sequence). Between the trimmed V and J ends, which lost 1 base and 8 bases, there was a span of 13 bases. The CDR3 runs 14 residues. The CDR3 coding sequence is TGTGCCAGCAGCTTGAGGGAGATAGGGGACATTCAGTACTTC. Translated: CASSLREIGDIQYF. The variable domain in full, with the rest retrieved from reference TRBV5-4 and TRBJ2-4, is ETGVTQSPTHLIKTRGQQVTLRCSSQSGHNTVSWYQQALGQGPQFIFQYYREEENGRGNFPPRFSGLQFPNYSSELNVNALELDDSALYLCASSLREIGDIQYFGAGTRLSVL.

The chain combines TRBV5-1 with TRBJ2-3; D is perhaps TRBD1 (7 bases). The germline V gene encodes CDR1 SGHRS and CDR2 YFSETQ. The CDR3 is made up of 19 amino acids. V was pared by 0 bases and J by 0 bases, with 20 bases between. CDR3 protein: CASSLVGGGREFSTDTQYF. CDR3 bases: TGCGCCAGCAGCTTGGTTGGAGGGGGCAGGGAGTTTAGCACAGATACGCAGTATTTT.

This chain connects TRBV18 to TRBJ2-3; D gene unclear. Germline-derived CDR1 and CDR2 are KGHSH and LQKENI. CDR3 length: 15 residues. V gave up 3 bases and J gave up 5 bases, with 15 bases separating them. CDR3 nucleotide sequence: TGTGCCAGCTCACCCGCCGAGATAATAAAAGATACGCAGTATTTT. It specifies CASSPAEIIKDTQYF.

The chain links TRBV11-3 to TRBJ2-7; 9 bases match TRBD1. Germline CDR1 SGHNT, CDR2 YENEEA. V was pared by 5 bases and J by 3 bases, with 8 bases of the junction left unmatched. The CDR3 totals 15 residues. The CDR3 loop reads CASSPGTGPFYEQYF. The CDR3 DNA sequence: TGTGCCAGCAGCCCCGGGACAGGGCCTTTCTACGAGCAGTACTTC.

The gene calls are TRBV5-1 and TRBJ2-7; 7 bases are shared with TRBD1. The CDR3 runs to 15 residues. V lost 4 bases to trimming and J lost 0 bases; unmatched junction nucleotides: 7. The germline V gene encodes CDR1 SGHRS and CDR2 YFSETQ. CDR3 coding DNA: TGCGCCAGCAGCCTCACCGGGACAGCCTCCTACGAGCAGTACTTC. This sequence encodes CASSLTGTASYEQYF.

The gene calls are TRBV13 and TRBJ2-2, with a possible D match to TRBD2 (5 bases). Per germline, CDR1 PRHDT and CDR2 FYEKMQ (reference sequence). The CDR3 sequence is 14 residues long. Trimming removed 4 bases from V and 7 bases from J, with 13 bases in between. The CDR3 loop is CASSSWESSGELFF. In DNA form, the CDR3 reads TGTGCCAGCAGCTCATGGGAGAGCAGCGGGGAGCTGTTTTTT.

The rearrangement links TRBV4-2 to TRBJ1-1; the D gene is possibly TRBD1 (6 bases). The CDR3 loop spans 13 amino acids. With 2 bases removed from V and 4 bases from J, the gap between germline ends came to 8 bases. Germline V CDR1 and CDR2: LGHNA, YNFKEQ. The CDR3 protein is CASSQTGITEAFF. The CDR3 coding sequence is TGTGCCAGCAGCCAAACAGGGATCACTGAAGCTTTCTTT.

CDR3 amino acids: CASSARIGYEQYF. Written as DNA, the CDR3 is TGCGCCAGCAGTGCACGGATAGGATACGAGCAGTACTTC. This rearrangement joins TRBV10-2 to TRBJ2-7; D call uncertain. Deletions cut 4 bases from V and 4 bases from J, with 11 bases between. Germline assignment: CDR1 WSHSY and CDR2 SAAADI. The CDR3 loop spans 13 amino acids.

The rearrangement uses TRBV27 and TRBJ2-7; possible D gene TRBD2, 5 bases. V lost 2 bases and J 7 bases, leaving 15 bases between the germline ends. The CDR3 extends over 14 amino acids. Germline-derived CDR1 and CDR2 are MNHEY and SMNVEV (reference sequence). The CDR3 loop reads CASSLRTRSYEQYF. DNA for the CDR3: TGTGCCAGCAGTTTAAGAACTAGATCTTATGAGCAGTACTTC.

In this sample, this clone turned up once. This chain uses TRBV28 with TRBJ2-1; 7 bases fit TRBD1. From germline, CDR1 is MDHEN and CDR2 SYDVKM. V dropped 4 bases and J dropped 2; count of bases not matched to a gene: 5. This CDR3 spans 15 amino acids. DNA of the CDR3: TGTGCCAGCAGTTATATGGGACAGACCTACAATGAGCAGTTCTTC. It yields the protein CASSYMGQTYNEQFF.

The chain joins TRBV15 to TRBJ2-7, with 13 bases fitting TRBD2. Looked up from germline, CDR1 is LNHNV and CDR2 is YYDKDF (reference sequence). V was pared by 5 bases and J by 2 bases, with 3 bases of the junction left unmatched. This CDR3 has 15 residues. The CDR3 nucleotides are TGTGCCACCAGCCTGGGACTAGCGGGGACCTACGAGCAGTACTTC. This encodes CATSLGLAGTYEQYF.

The CDR3: CASSKSQREVEDTQYF. The CDR3 DNA reads TGTGCCAGCAGCAAAAGCCAGCGGGAGGTGGAGGATACGCAGTATTTT. The V and J genes are TRBV21-1 and TRBJ2-3; the table assigns TRBD2, which was not confirmed against the DNA. TRBV21-1 is a known pseudogene. This CDR3 has 16 amino acids.

The CDR3 nucleotides are TGTGCCAGCAGGGGACTTACTAACTATGGCTACACCTTC. As protein: CASRGLTNYGYTF. This rearrangement joins TRBV28 to TRBJ1-2; a possible D gene is TRBD1 (5 bases). The CDR3 is 13 residues long. V gave up 6 bases and J gave up 0 bases, with 8 bases separating them. Germline CDR1 is MDHEN and CDR2 is SYDVKM.

The rearrangement uses TRBV5-6 and TRBJ2-7, with TRBD1 matching 9 bases. Germline loops: CDR1 SGHDT, CDR2 YYEEEE. Germline trimming cut 2 bases from V and 7 bases from J; bases unmatched to any gene: 4. The CDR3 runs 13 residues. The CDR3 protein is CASSLETGGEQYF. CDR3 nucleotide sequence: TGTGCCAGCAGCTTAGAGACAGGGGGTGAGCAGTACTTC.

CDR3 region: CASSLLSRGEQYF. DNA for the CDR3: TGTGCCAGCAGTTTACTCAGTAGGGGCGAGCAGTACTTC. The chain carries TRBV27 and TRBJ2-7; a possible D gene is TRBD1 (5 bases). CDR1 is MNHEY, CDR2 SMNVEV, per germline (reference sequence). The V and J ends lost 2 bases and 6 bases respectively, with 11 bases between them. The CDR3 extends over 13 amino acids.

The chain has TRBV11-3 and TRBJ1-1; no reliable D call. V lost 5 bases, J lost 9 bases, and 16 bases lay in between. The germline V gene encodes CDR1 SGHNT and CDR2 YENEEA. This CDR3 has 13 amino acids. Written as DNA, the CDR3 is TGTGCCAGCAGCCCCAAATCGTCTGGCAAAGCTTTCTTT. This gives the protein CASSPKSSGKAFF.